The 18 T cell receptor beta chains given below trace back to one sample, sequenced in a study of cytomegalovirus exposure and HLA in healthy donors. Researchers ran the PCR with 60 Vbeta and 13 Jbeta primers. Sequenced by immunoSEQ multiplex PCR; TCRdb stores in-frame clones only, minus some. The table has around 53,000 clones, 65% to 85% seen once. Input material: PBMCs. The receptors here all came from a man aged 25 to 40 in good health and CMV-seronegative.

The chain recombines TRBV7-8 with TRBJ2-1; 11 bases agree with TRBD2. Germline CDR1 and CDR2: SGHVS and FQNEAQ. Trimming at V came to 6 bases and at J to 9 bases, leaving 10 bases not matched to a gene. The CDR3 sequence is 15 residues long. The CDR3 bases are TGTGCCAGCAGGAAACTAGCGGGAGAGGCCGGTGAGCAGTTCTTC. This sequence encodes CASRKLAGEAGEQFF.

V is TRBV6-5 and J is TRBJ2-1, with TRBD2 matching 7 bases. Unmatched junction bases numbered 11, after V lost 7 bases and J lost 5 bases. Germline CDR1 is MNHEY and CDR2 is SVGAGI. The CDR3 loop spans 15 amino acids. The CDR3 sequence: CASKRSLADHNEQFF. In nucleotides, the CDR3 is TGTGCCAGCAAGCGGAGTCTAGCGGATCACAATGAGCAGTTCTTC.

The V call is TRBV11-3, the J call TRBJ1-3; no definite D call. There are 14 residues in the CDR3. Trimming stripped 3 bases from V and 5 bases from J, with 11 bases between. Germline V gene lookup returns CDR1 SGHNT and CDR2 YENEEA. For the CDR3, the DNA is TGTGCCAGCAGCTTCAGGCCGCCTCGAAACACCATATATTTT. This codes for CASSFRPPRNTIYF.

The V and J genes are TRBV6-5 and TRBJ2-2; 9 positions agree with TRBD2. Germline trimming cut 4 bases from V and 4 bases from J; bases unmatched to any gene: 4. The CDR3 extends over 15 amino acids. Germline V CDR1 and CDR2: MNHEY, SVGAGI. The CDR3 sequence: CASSWAGGLTGELFF. The CDR3 DNA reads as TGTGCCAGCAGTTGGGCGGGAGGGCTCACCGGGGAGCTGTTTTTT.

The chain employs TRBV6-5 and TRBJ1-1; tentatively, D is TRBD1 (6 bases). The germline V gene encodes CDR1 MNHEY and CDR2 SVGAGI. V was pared by 6 bases and J by 5 bases, with 13 bases between. This CDR3 is built from 13 residues. The CDR3 DNA reads as TGTGCCAGCAGCTACGGACAGATTACTGAAGCTTTCTTT. It is translated as CASSYGQITEAFF.

V is TRBV6-6 and J is TRBJ2-5; 11 bases map to TRBD2. Matching the DNA end better, TRBJ2-7 makes the J call doubtful. The CDR3 covers 16 residues. Germline V gene lookup returns CDR1 MNHNY and CDR2 SVGAGI (reference sequence). The CDR3 DNA reads TGTGCCAGCAGTCAAAAGGGACTAGCGGTTTCCTACGAGCAGTACTTC. Translated, it gives CASSQKGLAVSYEQYF.

This rearrangement joins TRBV13 to TRBJ1-1; a weak D match, TRBD1 (6 bases). Trimming pared 7 bases from V and 6 bases from J, leaving 15 bases between. The CDR3 totals 13 residues. From germline, CDR1 is PRHDT and CDR2 FYEKMQ (reference sequence). CDR3: CASTKPGAPEAFF. The CDR3 coding sequence is TGTGCCAGCACCAAACCAGGGGCCCCTGAAGCTTTCTTT.

The chain has TRBV29-1 and TRBJ2-2; TRBD1 agrees at 7 bases. With V trimmed by 1 base and J by 2 bases, 1 base remained unmatched. This CDR3 is 14 amino acids long. The germline V gene encodes CDR1 SQVTM and CDR2 ANQGSEA. The CDR3 nucleotides read TGCAGCGTTGAAGGGACAGGAAACACCGGGGAGCTGTTTTTT. This gives the protein CSVEGTGNTGELFF.

The V gene is TRBV19, the J gene TRBJ2-3; TRBD2 is a possible D gene (5 bases). Germline V gives CDR1 LNHDA, CDR2 SQIVND (reference sequence). V was pared by 4 bases and J by 4 bases, with 15 bases between. This CDR3 has 15 residues. The DNA for the CDR3 is TGTGCCAGTAGTACTGGTGGGTCCGGGGCAGATACGCAGTATTTT. Translation: CASSTGGSGADTQYF.

The gene calls are TRBV4-1 and TRBJ2-1; TRBD2 matches 8 bases. V was pared by 4 bases and J by 8 bases, with 10 bases of the junction left unmatched. The CDR3 loop spans 15 amino acids. Germline CDR1 MGHRA, CDR2 YSYEKL. CDR3 nucleotides: TGCGCCAGCAGCCCGAGCGGGAGTAGAGTTTATGAGCAGTTCTTC. Residues: CASSPSGSRVYEQFF.

This clone has a single count. The chain employs TRBV10-1 and TRBJ2-7; 7 nucleotides agree with TRBD2. This CDR3 contains 12 residues. Per germline, CDR1 WNHNN and CDR2 SYGVQD (reference sequence). The J segment lost 6 bases and the V segment lost 5 bases, leaving 4 bases of the junction unmatched. The CDR3 bases are TGCGCCAGCAGTCAAAGGACTAGCGAGCAGTACTTC. Amino acid sequence: CASSQRTSEQYF.

The rearrangement joins TRBV5-4 to TRBJ1-2; D not resolved. Between the trimmed V and J ends, which lost 1 base and 7 bases, there was a span of 11 bases. Germline V lookup: CDR1 SGHNT, CDR2 YYREEE (reference sequence). This CDR3 comprises 13 residues. This chain's CDR3 is CASSLFGGSGYTF. The CDR3 DNA sequence: TGTGCCAGCAGCTTGTTCGGTGGTAGTGGCTACACCTTC.

In the case of this clone: One end of the junction varies from germline; a read error may be responsible. Other nucleotide sequences in the sample specify the same CDR3. V and J are TRBV7-7 and TRBJ2-2, with a tentative D call TRBD1 (5 bases). Germline values: CDR1 SSHAT, CDR2 FNYEAQ (reference sequence). The CDR3 consists of 13 residues. CDR3 DNA sequence: TGTGCTAGCAGCTTAGACAGCACCGGGGAGCTGTTTTTT. This gives the protein CASSLDSTGELFF.

The chain links TRBV15 to TRBJ2-1, with D possibly TRBD2 on 6 matching bases. This CDR3 is built from 15 residues. V was shortened by 4 bases and J by 4 bases, with 14 bases between the two germline ends. Germline CDR1 LNHNV, CDR2 YYDKDF (reference sequence). In nucleotides, the CDR3 is TGTGCCACCAGCAAAACGGGAGACCCTTACAATGAGCAGTTCTTC. Its translation: CATSKTGDPYNEQFF.

Of note for this clone: One junction end disagrees with the germline gene, perhaps due to a read error. Within the sample, other DNA sequences also encode this same CDR3. The chain employs TRBV9 and TRBJ2-2; 11 nucleotides align to TRBD2. Per germline, CDR1 SGDLS and CDR2 YYNGEE. This CDR3 region has 16 residues. The CDR3 DNA sequence: TGCGCCAGCAGCGTTCTAGCGGGGGGACGGACCGGGGAGCTGTTTTTT. It encodes CASSVLAGGRTGELFF. Looking up the rest from reference TRBV9 and TRBJ2-2 gives the full variable domain: DSGVTQTPKHLITATGQRVTLRCSPRSGDLSVYWYQQSLDQGLQFLIQYYNGEERAKGNILERFSAQQFPDLHSELNLSSLELGDSALYFCASSVLAGGRTGELFFGEGSRLTVL.

Only one count was recorded for this clone. V usage is TRBV29-1 and J usage is TRBJ2-3; 10 nucleotides line up with TRBD2. The J segment lost 8 bases and the V segment lost 1 base, leaving 9 bases of the junction unmatched. The CDR3 length is 15 residues. Germline loops: CDR1 SQVTM, CDR2 ANQGSEA. The CDR3 nucleotides are TGCAGCGTTGAAGGTTCTAGCGGGAGTCTGGGTACGCAGTATTTT. It is translated as CSVEGSSGSLGTQYF.

The chain has TRBV19 and TRBJ2-2; 7 positions agree with TRBD1. V lost 6 bases and J lost 0; bases outside the gene matches: 1. The germline gives CDR1 LNHDA, CDR2 SQIVND (reference sequence). CDR3 length equals 14 residues. CDR3 sequence: CASRTGTNTGELFF. CDR3 DNA: TGTGCCAGTAGGACAGGGACGAACACCGGGGAGCTGTTTTTT.

The chain employs TRBV6-1 and TRBJ1-1, with 8 bases aligning to TRBD1. Germline V gene data show CDR1 as MNHNS and CDR2 as SASEGT. The CDR3 covers 17 residues. J was trimmed by 4 bases and V by 4 bases; bases with no gene match: 14. In DNA, the CDR3 is TGTGCCAGCAGTGGGGGACAGGACAGGCGGGAAACCACTGAAGCTTTCTTT. Amino acid sequence: CASSGGQDRRETTEAFF.